This T cell receptor (beta chain) was identified during a study of Graves' ophthalmopathy and Graves' hyperthyroidism. Physicians reached a diagnosis by relying on clinical symptoms, serum thyroxine, TRAb, thyroid ultrasound and orbital computed tomography. The V gene lost 5 bases and the J gene lost 2 bases, with 13 bases spanning the gap. Per the germline V gene, CDR1 is MNHEY and CDR2 is SVGEGT. The CDR3 totals 14 residues. This clonotype was recorded a few times. Its target is not known. The authors amplified TCR beta CDR3 regions from RNA transcripts. HTBI-primed RT-PCR formed the first round, and a multiplex PCR formed the second. TCRdb passed the multiplex PCR reads through MiXCR, listing each CDR3 protein once. There are 150,000 or so distinct CDR3 sequences in the sample; about two fifths occur only once, and 8% to 10% lies in the top ten. General study findings and limits: Detected in blood as well were most expanded thyroid clonotypes with frequency above 0.001. This model predicted ophthalmopathy progression (sensitivity 65% to 71%, specificity 72% to 85%). Separation of ophthalmopathy from stable hyperthyroidism was achieved by a 13-signature model, at approximately 90% sensitivity and about 81% specificity.

Sequencing was done on a sample of peripheral blood. J is TRBJ2-7 and V is TRBV6-2 or TRBV6-3; D remains ambiguous. This clonotype was sampled from a man aged 25-40 years with Graves' ophthalmopathy. The CDR3 reads CASSPLKLTYEQYF. Here the CDR3 DNA reads TGTGCCAGCAGTCCCCTCAAGTTAACCTACGAGCAGTACTTC.